This T cell receptor beta chain originates from a study of blood T cells in healthy people across ages. Per germline, CDR1 DFQATT and CDR2 SNEGSKA (reference sequence). This CDR3 spans 15 amino acids. V shed 0 bases and J 4 bases; nucleotides not matched to a gene: 5. The authors ran a second PCR of roughly 6 to 11 cycles using a sample-barcoded 5' primer and a J-beta primer mix. TCRdb processed the 5' RACE reads anew with MiXCR; each CDR3 protein has one entry. The sample holds fewer than 2,000,000 distinct CDR3 sequences, roughly 43% seen once. This sequence was found in a human donor in good health. This chain joins TRBV20-1 and TRBJ2-1, with TRBD2 matching 8 bases. The sample was blood. The chain's CDR3 is CSARDFGGGYNEQFF. The CDR3 DNA follows: TGCAGTGCTAGAGATTTCGGGGGGGGATACAATGAGCAGTTCTTC.